The clone carrying this T cell receptor beta chain showed up many times. The target antigen is unknown. The CDR3 extends over 16 amino acids. Germline V gives CDR1 MNHNS, CDR2 SASEGT. The ends lost 5 bases at V and 0 bases at J; junction bases unmatched: 9. These data are taken from a study of T cells in Graves' hyperthyroidism and ophthalmopathy. Uncontrolled infection, other autoimmune disease, pregnancy or lactation barred patients from enrollment. Study-wide results and limits: Ophthalmopathy was identified by the model a median roughly six months ahead of onset.

RNA transcripts served as the template for amplifying TCR beta CDR3 regions. HTBI primers were employed in a first-round RT-PCR of the TCR CDR3. In TCRdb, the multiplex PCR reads were re-called with MiXCR into one record per CDR3 protein. The sample yields 540,000 or so distinct CDR3 sequences, 15% to 19% seen once. The chain is built from TRBV6-1 and TRBJ2-7; 8 nucleotides match TRBD2. The TCR originated in a woman aged 30 to 39 with Graves' hyperthyroidism. The specimen was blood. The CDR3 DNA reads TGTGCCAGCAGTTTCGGGGGGGAACCAAGCTCCTACGAGCAGTACTTC. This gives the protein CASSFGGEPSSYEQYF.